The 29 T cell receptor beta chains below all came from one sample that was sequenced in a study of PD-L1 blockade in urothelial cancer. Assay used: immunoSEQ multiplex PCR; TCRdb lists only in-frame clones, some missing. The data show fewer than 40,000 clones, about 93% seen once. The specimen comprised PBMCs, sampled around atezolizumab (anti-PD-L1) treatment. These receptors came from a man between 65 and 80 years old with urothelial cancer.

This sequence joins TRBV6-4 and TRBJ2-2; TRBD2 agrees at 7 bases. The CDR3 runs 15 residues. Losses at the gene ends were 8 bases for V and 3 bases for J; bases not matched to a gene: 9. Germline CDR1 and CDR2: MRHNA and SNTAGT. CDR3 residues: CASSQAGSDTGELFF. Written as DNA, the CDR3 is TGTGCCAGCTCCCAAGCGGGGTCTGACACCGGGGAGCTGTTTTTT.

The chain links TRBV19 to TRBJ1-2; D unresolved. V lost 3 bases, J lost 4 bases, and 12 bases lay in between. The CDR3 consists of 14 residues. From germline, CDR1 is LNHDA and CDR2 SQIVND (reference sequence). This CDR3 reads CASSMGAVGYGYTF. Here the CDR3 DNA reads TGTGCCAGTAGTATGGGAGCGGTGGGCTATGGCTACACCTTC.

V gene TRBV28 combines with J gene TRBJ2-7; D gene ambiguous. Germline CDR1 is MDHEN and CDR2 is SYDVKM. The CDR3 length is 11 residues. V was trimmed by 4 bases and J by 1 base, leaving 2 bases between them. CDR3 coding DNA: TGTGCCAGCAGTTCGTCCTACGAGCAGTACTTC. Its protein is CASSSSYEQYF.

This clone was recorded once. The rearrangement joins TRBV7-8 to TRBJ2-3; D is perhaps TRBD2 (6 bases). The V gene's germline CDR1 is SGHVS and CDR2 FQNEAQ. V was pared by 5 bases and J by 2 bases, with 23 bases between. This CDR3 spans 18 amino acids. CDR3 sequence: CASSLYPRVAGYTDTQYF. As DNA, the CDR3 is TGTGCCAGCAGCCTATATCCTCGAGTGGCGGGATACACAGATACGCAGTATTTT.

The J gene is TRBJ1-5, the V gene TRBV19; 9 nucleotides line up with TRBD1. The CDR3 totals 15 residues. The V gene's germline CDR1 is LNHDA and CDR2 SQIVND (reference sequence). Losses at the gene ends were 1 base for V and 7 bases for J; bases not matched to a gene: 5. The DNA for the CDR3 is TGTGCCAGTAGTATAGTTGGGACAGGGAAACAGCCCCAGCATTTT. Its translation: CASSIVGTGKQPQHF.

Worth noting for this clone: The same CDR3 arises from other DNA sequences in this sample as well. V is TRBV6-5 and J is TRBJ1-1; possibly TRBD1 for D (6 bases). Germline values: CDR1 MNHEY, CDR2 SVGAGI. V lost 1 base and J lost 4, with 10 bases in between. This CDR3 region has 14 residues. The chain's CDR3 is CASSYLQGGTEAFF. The DNA of the CDR3 is TGTGCCAGCAGTTACTTACAGGGTGGCACTGAAGCTTTCTTT.

The chain is built from TRBV2 and TRBJ2-2; 8 nucleotides align to TRBD2. This CDR3 comprises 15 residues. With 7 bases clipped from V and 0 bases from J, the junction kept 4 bases outside the gene matches. The germline gives CDR1 SNHLY, CDR2 FYNNEI. In nucleotides, the CDR3 is TGTGCCAGCAAGACTAGCGCTTCGAACACCGGGGAGCTGTTTTTT. Protein sequence: CASKTSASNTGELFF.

The chain carries TRBV10-1 and TRBJ2-5; 9 bases align to TRBD1. V trimming: 3 bases; J trimming: 5 bases; junction bases outside the gene matches: 13. This CDR3 region has 17 residues. Germline-derived CDR1 and CDR2 are WNHNN and SYGVQD (reference sequence). CDR3 in amino acids: CASSDPGQGTRQETQYF. The CDR3 coding sequence is TGCGCCAGCAGTGACCCGGGACAGGGCACTCGACAGGAGACCCAGTACTTC.

V gene TRBV28 combines with J gene TRBJ1-2, with D maybe TRBD1 (5 bases). Trimming pared 5 bases from V and 4 bases from J, leaving 14 bases between. This CDR3 region has 14 residues. From germline, CDR1 is MDHEN and CDR2 SYDVKM. The CDR3 region has the DNA TGTGCCAGCAGTCTTCTCGGGGGTACCTATGGCTACACCTTC. This codes for CASSLLGGTYGYTF.

The chain recombines TRBV5-1 with TRBJ1-1, with 10 bases aligning to TRBD1. The CDR3 is 16 amino acids. Germline V CDR1 and CDR2: SGHRS, YFSETQ. Trimming at V came to 2 bases and at J to 5 bases, leaving 9 bases not matched to a gene. The CDR3 DNA sequence: TGCGCCAGCAGCTTAAGACAGGGGGCGCGTGTTACTGAAGCTTTCTTT. Translating gives CASSLRQGARVTEAFF. The full variable domain, rest sourced from reference TRBV5-1 and TRBJ1-1, is KAGVTQTPRYLIKTRGQQVTLSCSPISGHRSVSWYQQTPGQGLQFLFEYFSETQRNKGNFPGRFSGRQFSNSRSEMNVSTLELGDSALYLCASSLRQGARVTEAFFGQGTRLTVV.

V and J are TRBV6-5 and TRBJ2-3, with a weak D call TRBD1 (5 bases). Trimming removed 2 bases at V and 2 bases at J, with 14 bases between. CDR1 is MNHEY, CDR2 SVGAGI, per germline. CDR3 length equals 16 residues. The CDR3, as DNA: TGTGCCAGCAGTTACAGAAGACAGAGACCCACAGATACGCAGTATTTT. Encoded protein: CASSYRRQRPTDTQYF.

The genes are TRBV2 and TRBJ1-5; weak D call: TRBD1 (6 bases). Trimming pared 4 bases from V and 0 bases from J, leaving 13 bases between. The CDR3 spans 16 residues. The germline V gene encodes CDR1 SNHLY and CDR2 FYNNEI. CDR3 sequence: CASSAMQGYSNQPQHF. CDR3 bases: TGTGCCAGCAGTGCCATGCAGGGGTATAGCAATCAGCCCCAGCATTTT.

The gene calls are TRBV27 and TRBJ2-3; 9 positions match TRBD1. The CDR3 totals 15 residues. V shed 4 bases and J 7 bases; nucleotides not matched to a gene: 9. Germline CDR1 reads MNHEY; CDR2 reads SMNVEV (reference sequence). The CDR3 bases are TGTGCCAGCAGTTCAGCCGGGACAGGGTGGAATACGCAGTATTTT. This translates into CASSSAGTGWNTQYF.

The chain is built from TRBV5-1 and TRBJ1-3, with D perhaps matching TRBD1 (6 bases). Trimming stripped 4 bases from V and 2 bases from J, with 10 bases between. In germline, CDR1 is SGHRS, CDR2 YFSETQ. The CDR3 extends over 14 amino acids. The chain's CDR3 is CASSPAGAGNTIYF. DNA for the CDR3: TGCGCCAGCAGCCCCGCAGGGGCTGGAAACACCATATATTTT.

About this clone itself: Other DNA sequences in this sample translate to the same CDR3. The rearrangement uses TRBV28 and TRBJ2-7, with D possibly matching TRBD1 (5 bases). V lost 8 bases and J 8 bases, leaving 16 bases between the germline ends. The V gene's germline CDR1 is MDHEN and CDR2 SYDVKM. The CDR3 is 12 amino acids. CDR3 nucleotide sequence: TGTGCCAGCGGCCTCGCAGGGCGTCAGCAGTACTTC. It codes for CASGLAGRQQYF.

The chain has TRBV5-1 and TRBJ2-2, with D tentatively TRBD1 (6 bases). With 2 bases removed from V and 3 bases from J, the gap between germline ends came to 11 bases. Germline assignment: CDR1 SGHRS and CDR2 YFSETQ. CDR3 size: 15 residues. The DNA of the CDR3 is TGCGCCAGCAGCTTAAGGGCAGGGGACACCGGGGAGCTGTTTTTT. Amino acid sequence: CASSLRAGDTGELFF.

The chain joins TRBV2 to TRBJ2-3, with D maybe TRBD1 (6 bases). From germline, CDR1 is SNHLY and CDR2 FYNNEI. The CDR3 loop spans 14 amino acids. With 5 bases removed from V and 4 bases from J, the gap between germline ends came to 13 bases. The CDR3 is CASSYRVRADTQYF. The CDR3 DNA follows: TGTGCCAGCAGTTACAGGGTGAGGGCAGATACGCAGTATTTT.

This clone was observed a handful of times. The V call is TRBV18, the J call TRBJ1-1; no definite D call. CDR3 size: 12 residues. The V end lost 1 base, the J end lost 11 bases, and 11 bases lay between the germline ends. From germline, CDR1 is KGHSH and CDR2 LQKENI. The CDR3 DNA sequence: TGTGCCAGCTCACCACTCGGAGGGAGGGCTTTCTTT. Its protein product is CASSPLGGRAFF.

The chain is built from TRBV2 and TRBJ2-7; D uncertain. This CDR3 comprises 13 residues. Germline V gives CDR1 SNHLY, CDR2 FYNNEI. The germline V and J ends were trimmed by 3 bases and 2 bases, with 8 bases remaining between them. DNA for the CDR3: TGTGCCAGCAGTGACCCACAAACCTACGAGCAGTACTTC. Translated: CASSDPQTYEQYF.

The chain employs TRBV7-5 and TRBJ2-1; the listed D gene, TRBD2, was not tested against the DNA. TRBV7-5 is described as a pseudogene. CDR3 size: 15 residues. The CDR3 reads CARSFGGKTYNEQFF. In nucleotides, the CDR3 is TGTGCCAGAAGCTTCGGGGGGAAAACCTACAATGAGCAGTTCTTC.

The gene calls are TRBV5-4 and TRBJ2-5; 9 bases fit TRBD1. The CDR3 runs 13 residues. Germline assignment: CDR1 SGHNT and CDR2 YYREEE (reference sequence). J lost 4 bases, V lost 4 bases, and 2 bases had no gene match. CDR3 sequence reads: CASSRDRAETQYF. CDR3 bases: TGTGCCAGCAGCCGGGACAGGGCAGAGACCCAGTACTTC.

This clone was recorded once. J is TRBJ2-1 and V is TRBV6-6; D may be TRBD2 (6 bases). Germline CDR1 and CDR2: MNHNY and SVGAGI (reference sequence). This CDR3 spans 14 amino acids. Trimming took 6 bases from V and 7 from J, leaving 16 bases between them. CDR3 in DNA: TGTGCCAGCAGCGGGAGACGCCTCTGGAATGAGCAGTTCTTC. Translation: CASSGRRLWNEQFF.

The chain carries TRBV11-1 and TRBJ2-5, with D possibly TRBD2 on 6 matching bases. CDR3 length: 12 residues. CDR1 SGHAT and CDR2 FQDESV come from the germline V gene (reference sequence). Trimming removed 4 bases at V and 5 bases at J, with 8 bases between. CDR3 protein: CASSSSGETQYF. Written as DNA, the CDR3 is TGTGCCAGCAGCTCAAGCGGGGAGACCCAGTACTTC.

The J gene is TRBJ1-1, the V gene TRBV4-1, with a tentative D call TRBD1 (5 bases). V was pared by 3 bases and J by 0 bases, with 8 bases between. This CDR3 contains 14 residues. In germline, CDR1 is MGHRA, CDR2 YSYEKL. The CDR3 region has the DNA TGCGCCAGCAGCCAGGGGGGTCTGAACACTGAAGCTTTCTTT. This codes for CASSQGGLNTEAFF.

This chain uses TRBV5-1 with TRBJ2-6, with 8 positions matching TRBD2. The V segment lost 3 bases and the J segment 0 bases; nucleotides outside the gene matches: 14. The germline gives CDR1 SGHRS, CDR2 YFSETQ. CDR3 length: 20 residues. CDR3 residues: CASSSTRAGGWASGANVLTF. The CDR3 DNA reads as TGCGCCAGCAGCTCCACCAGGGCGGGAGGCTGGGCCTCTGGGGCCAACGTCCTGACTTTC. The variable domain in full, with the rest retrieved from reference TRBV5-1 and TRBJ2-6, is KAGVTQTPRYLIKTRGQQVTLSCSPISGHRSVSWYQQTPGQGLQFLFEYFSETQRNKGNFPGRFSGRQFSNSRSEMNVSTLELGDSALYLCASSSTRAGGWASGANVLTFGAGSRLTVL.

The CDR3 DNA reads TGTGCCAGCGGCCATGGCGAGCAGTACTTC. Protein product: CASGHGEQYF. The gene calls are TRBV6-5 and TRBJ2-7; the D is unclear. CDR3 length: 10 amino acids. V gave up 8 bases and J gave up 6 bases, with 8 bases separating them. Germline-derived CDR1 and CDR2 are MNHEY and SVGAGI.

This chain joins TRBV9 and TRBJ2-1; D is perhaps TRBD2 (6 bases). V lost 0 bases and J lost 3, with 22 bases in between. CDR3 size: 19 residues. CDR1 is SGDLS and CDR2 is YYNGEE in the germline V gene. CDR3 coding DNA: TGTGCCAGCAGCGTAGGGATACGGGACGGGGGAATAAGCTACAATGAGCAGTTCTTC. It codes for CASSVGIRDGGISYNEQFF.

This chain connects TRBV5-4 to TRBJ2-7; TRBD2 is a possible D gene (5 bases). Per the germline V gene, CDR1 is SGHNT and CDR2 is YYREEE (reference sequence). The CDR3 has 12 residues. V shed 5 bases and J shed 6 bases, with 12 bases lying between them. The CDR3 DNA reads TGTGCCAGCAGGAGGGATATCGGCGAGCAGTACTTC. Its protein is CASRRDIGEQYF. Filled out from reference TRBV5-4 and TRBJ2-7, the complete variable domain reads ETGVTQSPTHLIKTRGQQVTLRCSSQSGHNTVSWYQQALGQGPQFIFQYYREEENGRGNFPPRFSGLQFPNYSSELNVNALELDDSALYLCASRRDIGEQYFGPGTRLTVT.

The chain combines TRBV5-1 with TRBJ2-3; 9 bases line up with TRBD2. Germline CDR1 SGHRS, CDR2 YFSETQ. The CDR3 sequence is 14 residues long. The junction had 3 bases not matched to a gene; V was cut back by 2 bases and J by 5 bases. The CDR3 spells CASSFSGSGDTQYF. The CDR3 DNA is TGCGCCAGCAGCTTTAGCGGGAGTGGAGATACGCAGTATTTT.